The 18 T cell receptor beta chains below come from one sample, sequenced in a study of human T cells and chemical hapten exposure. Using its own MiXCR run on the RACE reads, TCRdb lists one record per CDR3 protein. This sample carries a few hundred thousand distinct CDR3 sequences, roughly 5% of them seen once, and the ten largest clones take approximately 2.1%. The time point is: patch test 1, 2 weeks after DPC sensitization. Documented treatment: therapeutic diphenylcyclopropenone sensitization with weekly scalp DPC. Sequenced here: whole blood, sampled in connection with sensitization to the hapten diphenylcyclopropenone (DPC). All receptors come from a woman aged 50 to 60 with alopecia areata. Some clones in this sample may be carry-over from other donors' samples.

This clonotype was counted many times. The gene calls are TRBV7-9 and TRBJ2-5, with 10 nucleotides matching TRBD2. Germline V gene data show CDR1 as SEHNR and CDR2 as FQNEAQ (reference sequence). The CDR3 spans 14 residues. Trimming cost V 2 bases and J 4 bases; bases outside gene matches: 1. The CDR3 is CASSLTSGVETQYF. In DNA, the CDR3 is TGTGCCAGCAGCTTAACTAGCGGGGTAGAGACCCAGTACTTC.

The rearrangement joins TRBV28 to TRBJ2-3, with 9 bases aligning to TRBD1. Germline V gene sequence: CDR1 MDHEN, CDR2 SYDVKM. The CDR3 length is 18 residues. After removal of 3 bases from V and 0 bases from J, the junction contained 10 bases not matched to a gene. As DNA, the CDR3 is TGTGCCAGCAGTTTCCCCGGTACACAGGGGGCGAGCACAGATACGCAGTATTTT. This gives the protein CASSFPGTQGASTDTQYF. The variable domain in full, completed from reference TRBV28 and TRBJ2-3, reads DVKVTQSSRYLVKRTGEKVFLECVQDMDHENMFWYRQDPGLGLRLIYFSYDVKMKEKGDIPEGYSVSREKKERFSLILESASTNQTSMYLCASSFPGTQGASTDTQYFGPGTRLTVL.

The chain couples TRBV11-3 to TRBJ1-5; D remains unclear. V gave up 5 bases and J gave up 1 base, with 12 bases separating them. CDR3 size: 15 residues. The V gene's germline CDR1 is SGHNT and CDR2 YENEEA. The CDR3 here is CASSSGRTSNQPQHF. The CDR3 DNA follows: TGTGCCAGCAGCAGCGGACGGACGAGCAATCAGCCCCAGCATTTT.

This clonotype was seen many times. This chain uses TRBV29-1 with TRBJ1-5, with D possibly TRBD1 on 6 matching bases. The germline V and J ends were trimmed by 4 bases and 6 bases, with 16 bases remaining between them. CDR3 size: 14 residues. The germline gives CDR1 SQVTM, CDR2 ANQGSEA. The CDR3 DNA sequence: TGCAGCGTTGTCTCAGGGGCGGACGGTCAGCCCCAGCATTTT. This codes for CSVVSGADGQPQHF.

The chain employs TRBV7-9 and TRBJ1-2, with no clear D. The CDR3 is 13 amino acids. Trimming removed 2 bases at V and 4 bases at J, with 8 bases between. Germline CDR1 is SEHNR and CDR2 is FQNEAQ (reference sequence). This chain's CDR3 is CASSLLTLYGYTF. The DNA for the CDR3 is TGTGCCAGCAGCTTATTGACACTCTATGGCTACACCTTC.

This clonotype came up many times. This chain links TRBV6-6 with TRBJ2-3, with D tentatively TRBD2 (5 bases). The germline CDR1 and CDR2 sequences are MNHNY and SVGAGI (reference sequence). V shed 4 bases and J shed 1 base, with 12 bases lying between them. The CDR3 runs 15 residues. The CDR3, as DNA: TGTGCCAGCAGTTTGGAGGTCGGAGGCACAGATACGCAGTATTTT. Encoded protein: CASSLEVGGTDTQYF.

This clonotype has at least ten counts. This rearrangement joins TRBV13 to TRBJ2-7; 10 nucleotides align to TRBD2. The CDR3 has 14 amino acids. CDR1 and CDR2 from the germline V gene are PRHDT and FYEKMQ (reference sequence). With V trimmed by 3 bases and J by 5 bases, 4 bases remained unmatched. As DNA, the CDR3 is TGTGCCAGCAGCTTTTATAGCGGGAGGAACGAGCAGTACTTC. It translates to CASSFYSGRNEQYF.

The chain has TRBV2 and TRBJ1-4; D gene unclear. CDR1 and CDR2 (germline): SNHLY, FYNNEI. The CDR3 has 17 amino acids. The V and J ends lost 5 bases and 0 bases respectively, with 16 bases between them. CDR3 bases: TGTGCCAGCAGTCCGCCCGGGGATTCTGCAACTAATGAAAAACTGTTTTTT. Translation gives CASSPPGDSATNEKLFF. Complete variable domain (other parts from reference TRBV2 and TRBJ1-4): EPEVTQTPSHQVTQMGQEVILRCVPISNHLYFYWYRQILGQKVEFLVSFYNNEISEKSEIFDDQFSVERPDGSNFTLKIRSTKLEDSAMYFCASSPPGDSATNEKLFFGSGTQLSVL.

Many counts were recorded for this clonotype. The V and J genes are TRBV27 and TRBJ1-4; D might be TRBD1 (5 bases). V lost 6 bases to trimming and J lost 8 bases, with 19 bases between them. Germline V gene data show CDR1 as MNHEY and CDR2 as SMNVEV (reference sequence). The CDR3 covers 15 residues. The CDR3 spells CASSPSSPWGEKLFF. The CDR3 nucleotides are TGTGCCAGCAGCCCATCGTCCCCGTGGGGGGAAAAACTGTTTTTT.

This clonotype occurred many times. J is TRBJ2-2 and V is TRBV14, with D perhaps assigned TRBD1 or TRBD2 (5 bases each). V was trimmed by 0 bases and J by 4 bases, leaving 15 bases between them. Germline V gives CDR1 SGHDN, CDR2 FVKESK. The CDR3 is 17 residues long. CDR3 nucleotide sequence: TGTGCCAGCAGCCAAGAAGAGGGGATCCTAGGCACCGGGGAGCTGTTTTTT. It encodes CASSQEEGILGTGELFF.

The sample holds many counts of this clonotype. The chain employs TRBV5-4 and TRBJ2-1; 11 nucleotides line up with TRBD1. V was clipped by 2 bases and J by 9 bases; unmatched bases: 7. The CDR3 contains 15 residues. Germline loops: CDR1 SGHNT, CDR2 YYREEE (reference sequence). Written as DNA, the CDR3 is TGTGCCAGCAGCTTAGGACAGGGGGCATCGAGTGAGCAGTTCTTC. It is translated as CASSLGQGASSEQFF.

This clonotype was observed at least ten times. The rearrangement joins TRBV25-1 to TRBJ2-7, with D perhaps matching TRBD2 (6 bases). This CDR3 spans 13 amino acids. CDR1 is MGHDK and CDR2 is SYGVNS in the germline V gene. Trimming pared 2 bases from V and 3 bases from J, leaving 8 bases between. CDR3 DNA: TGTGCCAGCAGTGAAGTCGGGGGCTACGAGCAGTACTTC. It translates to CASSEVGGYEQYF.

This chain links TRBV15 with TRBJ2-3; D may be TRBD1 (5 bases). V was shortened by 5 bases and J by 5 bases, with 14 bases between the two germline ends. Germline CDR1 is LNHNV and CDR2 is YYDKDF (reference sequence). The CDR3 is made up of 14 amino acids. CDR3 in DNA: TGTGCCACCAGCGAGGAAGGGGTTAAAGATACGCAGTATTTT. Protein: CATSEEGVKDTQYF.

This clonotype was counted at least ten times. The gene calls are TRBV25-1 and TRBJ1-1; the match to TRBD1 covers 8 bases. In germline, CDR1 is MGHDK, CDR2 SYGVNS. The CDR3 is 13 amino acids. V gave up 4 bases and J gave up 5 bases; unmatched junction bases: 3. The CDR3 sequence is CASSVTGVTEAFF. As DNA, the CDR3 is TGTGCCAGCAGTGTGACAGGGGTAACTGAAGCTTTCTTT.

This clonotype appeared many times. The chain recombines TRBV5-4 with TRBJ2-5; 11 bases line up with TRBD1. Unmatched junction bases numbered 3, after V lost 0 bases and J lost 2 bases. The CDR3 loop spans 16 amino acids. CDR1 SGHNT and CDR2 YYREEE come from the germline V gene (reference sequence). CDR3 bases: TGTGCCAGCAGCTTGGGGGACAGGGGGTTTCAAGAGACCCAGTACTTC. The encoded protein is CASSLGDRGFQETQYF.

Comments on this clonotype: A read error is possible here, since a much larger clone lies one base away. Given the absence of the conserved phenylalanine or tryptophan at the CDR3 end, a read error is likely. This rearrangement joins TRBV2 to TRBJ2-3; unclear D gene. Germline V CDR1 and CDR2: SNHLY, FYNNEI. V was pared by 6 bases and J by 6 bases, with 13 bases between. The length of the CDR3 is 13 residues. DNA for the CDR3: TGTGCCAGCAGAATCAACACCGGGGATACGCAGTATATT. It specifies CASRINTGDTQYI.

J is TRBJ1-5 and V is TRBV20-1, with 8 nucleotides matching TRBD1. The CDR3 consists of 18 residues. V was pared by 6 bases and J by 6 bases, with 22 bases of the junction left unmatched. Germline lookup yields CDR1 DFQATT and CDR2 SNEGSKA (reference sequence). The CDR3 is CSATLPGQVTRRGQPQHF. The CDR3 DNA follows: TGCAGTGCCACCCTCCCGGGACAGGTAACCCGGAGGGGTCAGCCCCAGCATTTT.

This clonotype was detected a few times. The gene calls are TRBV5-6 and TRBJ1-1; weak D call: TRBD1 (5 bases). V lost 4 bases to trimming and J lost 4 bases, with 17 bases between them. The CDR3 is made up of 15 amino acids. CDR1 and CDR2 (germline): SGHDT, YYEEEE. The CDR3 spells CASSPMVGVSTEAFF. Written as DNA, the CDR3 is TGTGCCAGCAGCCCGATGGTAGGGGTGAGCACTGAAGCTTTCTTT.